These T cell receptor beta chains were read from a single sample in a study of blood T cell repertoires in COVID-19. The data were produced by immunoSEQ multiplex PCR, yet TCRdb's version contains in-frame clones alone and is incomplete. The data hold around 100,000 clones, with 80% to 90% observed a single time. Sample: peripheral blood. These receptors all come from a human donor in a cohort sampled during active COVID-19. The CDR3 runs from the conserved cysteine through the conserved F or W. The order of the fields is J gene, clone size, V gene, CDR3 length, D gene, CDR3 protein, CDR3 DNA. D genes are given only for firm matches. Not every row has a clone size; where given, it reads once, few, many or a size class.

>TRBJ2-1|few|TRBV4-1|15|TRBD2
CASSHSLAGIVEQFF
TGCGCCAGCAGCCACAGCCTAGCGGGAATCGTTGAGCAGTTCTTC
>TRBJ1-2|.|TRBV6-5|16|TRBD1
CASSYAYRGPNYGYTF
TGTGCCAGCAGTTACGCATACAGGGGGCCTAACTATGGCTACACCTTC
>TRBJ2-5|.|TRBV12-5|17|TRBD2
CASGLVLPLLAVETQYF
TGTGCTAGTGGTTTGGTACTTCCCCTGCTAGCGGTTGAGACCCAGTACTTC
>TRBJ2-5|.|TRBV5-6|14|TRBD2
CASSYSGGTETQYF
TGTGCCAGCAGCTATAGCGGGGGAACGGAGACCCAGTACTTC
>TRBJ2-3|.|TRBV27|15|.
CASSMGLLPTDTQYF
TGTGCCAGCAGTATGGGGCTCCTCCCCACAGATACGCAGTATTTT
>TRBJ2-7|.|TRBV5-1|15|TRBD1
CASSPGTGGSNEQYF
TGCGCCAGCAGCCCTGGGACAGGGGGATCAAACGAGCAGTACTTC
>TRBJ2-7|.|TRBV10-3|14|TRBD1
CAISKDRGLDEQYF
TGTGCCATCAGTAAGGACAGGGGGCTCGACGAGCAGTACTTC
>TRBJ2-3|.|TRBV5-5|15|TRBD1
CASSLGDRSQDTQYF
TGTGCCAGCAGCTTAGGGGACAGGTCTCAAGATACGCAGTATTTT
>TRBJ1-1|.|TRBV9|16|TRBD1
CASGTGTDLWDTEAFF
TGTGCCAGTGGGACAGGAACCGACCTATGGGACACTGAAGCTTTCTTT
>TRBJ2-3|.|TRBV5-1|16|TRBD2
CASSPGEGWGTDTQYF
TGCGCCAGCAGCCCGGGGGAGGGTTGGGGCACAGATACGCAGTATTTT
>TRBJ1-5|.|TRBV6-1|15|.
CASSEGAGGKQPQHF
TGTGCCAGCAGTGAAGGGGCGGGGGGTAAGCAGCCCCAGCATTTT
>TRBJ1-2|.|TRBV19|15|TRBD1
CASSISWDSTYGYTF
TGTGCCAGTAGTATATCATGGGACAGTACTTATGGCTACACCTTC
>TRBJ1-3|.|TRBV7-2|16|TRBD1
CASSLDNGQGLNTIYF
TGTGCCAGCAGCTTAGATAATGGACAGGGGTTAAACACCATATATTTT
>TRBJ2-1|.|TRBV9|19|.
CASSSYYGGVEPRDNEQFF
TGTGCCAGCAGCTCCTACTACGGGGGAGTGGAACCTCGGGACAATGAGCAGTTCTTC
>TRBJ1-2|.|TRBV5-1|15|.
CASSLDGEANYGYTF
TGCGCCAGCAGCCTGGACGGTGAAGCTAACTATGGCTACACCTTC
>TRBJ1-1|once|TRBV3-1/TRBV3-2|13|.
CASSRTPNTEAFF
TGTGCCAGCAGCCGGACACCGAACACTGAAGCTTTCTTT
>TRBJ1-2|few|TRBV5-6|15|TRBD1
CASSLSGTGGYGYTF
TGTGCCAGCAGCCTTTCCGGGACAGGGGGTTATGGCTACACCTTC
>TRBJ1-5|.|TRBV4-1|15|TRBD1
CASSPGQGNRQPQHF
TGCGCCAGCAGCCCAGGACAGGGTAACAGACAGCCCCAGCATTTT
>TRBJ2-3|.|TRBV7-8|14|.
CASSLDLRTDTQYF
TGTGCCAGCAGCTTAGACCTACGCACAGATACGCAGTATTTT
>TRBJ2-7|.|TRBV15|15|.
CATSRDYGGSYEQYF
TGTGCCACCAGCAGAGATTACGGGGGCTCCTACGAGCAGTACTTC
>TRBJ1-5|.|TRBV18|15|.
CASSTSGGLNQPQHF
TGTGCCAGCTCAACCTCGGGGGGCCTTAATCAGCCCCAGCATTTT
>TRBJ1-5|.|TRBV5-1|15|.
CASSLAGEGNQPQHF
TGCGCCAGCAGCTTGGCGGGGGAAGGCAATCAGCCCCAGCATTTT
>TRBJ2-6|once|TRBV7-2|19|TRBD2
CASSWRSSGSISGANVLTF
TGTGCCAGCAGCTGGCGGTCTAGCGGGAGTATTTCTGGGGCCAACGTCCTGACTTTC
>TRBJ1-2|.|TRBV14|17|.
CASSQDRASGTNYGYTF
TGTGCCAGCAGCCAAGATCGTGCGTCAGGTACTAACTATGGCTACACCTTC
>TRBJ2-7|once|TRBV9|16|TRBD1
CASSVSGTGASYEQYF
TGTGCCAGCAGCGTATCAGGGACAGGGGCTTCCTACGAGCAGTACTTC
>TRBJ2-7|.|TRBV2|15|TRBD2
CASTGAGGGGFEQYF
TGTGCCAGCACCGGAGCGGGAGGGGGGGGTTTCGAGCAGTACTTC
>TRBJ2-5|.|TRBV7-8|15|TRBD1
CASSYDRAPQETQYF
TGTGCCAGCAGCTATGACAGGGCCCCCCAAGAGACCCAGTACTTC